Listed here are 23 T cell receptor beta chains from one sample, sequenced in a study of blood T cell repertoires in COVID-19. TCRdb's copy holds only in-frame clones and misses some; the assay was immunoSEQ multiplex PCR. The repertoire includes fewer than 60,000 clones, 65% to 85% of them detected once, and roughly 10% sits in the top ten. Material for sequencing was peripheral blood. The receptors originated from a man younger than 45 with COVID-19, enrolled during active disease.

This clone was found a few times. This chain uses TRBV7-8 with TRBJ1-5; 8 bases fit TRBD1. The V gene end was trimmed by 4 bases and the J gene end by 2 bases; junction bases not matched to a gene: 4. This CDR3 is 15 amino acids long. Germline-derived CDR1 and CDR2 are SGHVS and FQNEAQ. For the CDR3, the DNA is TGTGCCAGCAGCTACAGGGGGAACGGCAATCAGCCCCAGCATTTT. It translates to CASSYRGNGNQPQHF.

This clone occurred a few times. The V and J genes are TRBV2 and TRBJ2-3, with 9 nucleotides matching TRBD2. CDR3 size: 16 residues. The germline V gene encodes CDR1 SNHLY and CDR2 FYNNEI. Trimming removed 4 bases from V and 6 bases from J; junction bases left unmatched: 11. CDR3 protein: CASSGSSSGAGDTQYF. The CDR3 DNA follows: TGTGCCAGCAGTGGATCGTCTAGCGGGGCGGGGGATACGCAGTATTTT.

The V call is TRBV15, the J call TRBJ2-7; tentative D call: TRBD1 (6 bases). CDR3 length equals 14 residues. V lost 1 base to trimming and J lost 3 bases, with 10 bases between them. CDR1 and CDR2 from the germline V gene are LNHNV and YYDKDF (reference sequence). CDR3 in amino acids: CATSRGGRGYEQYF. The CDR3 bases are TGTGCCACCAGCAGAGGGGGCAGGGGCTACGAGCAGTACTTC. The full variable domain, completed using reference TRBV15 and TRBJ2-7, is DAMVIQNPRYQVTQFGKPVTLSCSQTLNHNVMYWYQQKSSQAPKLLFHYYDKDFNNEADTPDNFQSRRPNTSFCFLDIRSPGLGDTAMYLCATSRGGRGYEQYFGPGTRLTVT.

The CDR3: CASSLGPEQYF. The CDR3 DNA is TGCGCCAGCAGCTTGGGTCCGGAGCAGTACTTC. This chain connects TRBV5-1 to TRBJ2-7; no clear D. This CDR3 region has 11 residues. With 0 bases removed from V and 7 bases from J, the gap between germline ends came to 5 bases. Per germline, CDR1 SGHRS and CDR2 YFSETQ.

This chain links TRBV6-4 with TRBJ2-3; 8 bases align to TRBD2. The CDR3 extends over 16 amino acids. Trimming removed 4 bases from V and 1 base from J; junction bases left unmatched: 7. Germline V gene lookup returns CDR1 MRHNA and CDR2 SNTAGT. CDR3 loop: CASSALETSGTDTQYF. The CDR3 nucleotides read TGTGCCAGCAGTGCGCTAGAGACTAGCGGCACAGATACGCAGTATTTT.

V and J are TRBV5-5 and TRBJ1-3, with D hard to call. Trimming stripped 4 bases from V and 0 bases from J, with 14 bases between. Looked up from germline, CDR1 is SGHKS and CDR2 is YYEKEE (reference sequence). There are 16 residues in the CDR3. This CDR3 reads CASSLKSDYSGNTIYF. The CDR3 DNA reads TGTGCCAGCAGCCTCAAATCGGACTACTCTGGAAACACCATATATTTT.

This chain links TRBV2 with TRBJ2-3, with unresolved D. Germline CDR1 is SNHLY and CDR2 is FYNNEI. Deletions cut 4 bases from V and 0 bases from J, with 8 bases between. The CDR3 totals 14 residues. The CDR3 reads CASSAVGSTDTQYF. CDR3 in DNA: TGTGCCAGCAGTGCGGTCGGGAGCACAGATACGCAGTATTTT.

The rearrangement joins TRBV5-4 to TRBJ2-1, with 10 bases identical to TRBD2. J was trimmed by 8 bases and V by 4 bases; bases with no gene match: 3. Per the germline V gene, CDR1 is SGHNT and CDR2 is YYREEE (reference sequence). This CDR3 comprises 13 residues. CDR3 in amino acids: CASSEGLAYEQFF. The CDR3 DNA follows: TGTGCCAGCAGCGAGGGACTAGCGTATGAGCAGTTCTTC.

The DNA of the CDR3 is TGCGCCAGCAGTGATACAGGTGATACGCAGTATTTT. Translation: CASSDTGDTQYF. The genes are TRBV10-1 and TRBJ2-3, with D possibly being TRBD1 (5 bases). The germline CDR1 and CDR2 sequences are WNHNN and SYGVQD (reference sequence). V was clipped by 3 bases and J by 6 bases, with 7 bases between them. This CDR3 has 12 amino acids.

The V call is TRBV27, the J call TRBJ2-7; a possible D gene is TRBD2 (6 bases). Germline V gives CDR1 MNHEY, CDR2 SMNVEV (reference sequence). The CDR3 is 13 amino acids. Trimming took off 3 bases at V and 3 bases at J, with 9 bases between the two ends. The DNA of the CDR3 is TGTGCCAGCAGTTTTGCGGACTACTACGAGCAGTACTTC. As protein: CASSFADYYEQYF.

CDR3 sequence (DNA): TGCGCCAGCAGCTTGGAAGGTAGACTTAATGGCAATCAGCCCCAGCATTTT. Translating gives CASSLEGRLNGNQPQHF. The chain recombines TRBV5-1 with TRBJ1-5, with D unclear. CDR3 length: 17 residues. Germline CDR1 SGHRS, CDR2 YFSETQ. V was clipped by 0 bases and J by 2 bases, with 15 bases between them.

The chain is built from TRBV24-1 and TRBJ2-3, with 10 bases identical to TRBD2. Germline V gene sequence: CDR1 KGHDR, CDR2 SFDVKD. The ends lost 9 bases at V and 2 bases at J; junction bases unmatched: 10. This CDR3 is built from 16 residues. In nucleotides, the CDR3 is TGTGCCACCTCTAGCGGGGGAATCTACCCCACAGATACGCAGTATTTT. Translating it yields CATSSGGIYPTDTQYF.

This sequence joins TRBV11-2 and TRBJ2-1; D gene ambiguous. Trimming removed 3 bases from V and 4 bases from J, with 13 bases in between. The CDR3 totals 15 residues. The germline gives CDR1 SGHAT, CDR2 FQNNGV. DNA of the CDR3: TGTGCCAGCAGCTTCGGGTACGATGATTACAATGAGCAGTTCTTC. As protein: CASSFGYDDYNEQFF.

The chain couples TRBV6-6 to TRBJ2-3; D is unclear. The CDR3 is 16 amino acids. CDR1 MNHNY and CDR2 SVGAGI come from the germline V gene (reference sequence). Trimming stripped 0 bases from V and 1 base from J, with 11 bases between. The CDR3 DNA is TGTGCCAGCAGTTACTCGACCTCACGGGGCACAGATACGCAGTATTTT. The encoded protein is CASSYSTSRGTDTQYF.

DNA for the CDR3: TGTGCCTGGGGTGGTTCAGGGGGATGGCCCGGGGAGCTGTTTTTT. Protein sequence: CAWGGSGGWPGELFF. The chain recombines TRBV30 with TRBJ2-2, with 7 bases aligning to TRBD1. The germline gives CDR1 GTSNPN, CDR2 SVGIG (reference sequence). The CDR3 sequence is 15 residues long. V shed 5 bases and J 6 bases; nucleotides not matched to a gene: 12. Supplemented by reference TRBV30 and TRBJ2-2, the full variable domain reads SQTIHQWPATLVQPVGSPLSLECTVEGTSNPNLYWYRQAAGRGLQLLFYSVGIGQISSEVPQNLSASRPQDRQFILSSKKLLLSDSGFYLCAWGGSGGWPGELFFGEGSRLTVL.

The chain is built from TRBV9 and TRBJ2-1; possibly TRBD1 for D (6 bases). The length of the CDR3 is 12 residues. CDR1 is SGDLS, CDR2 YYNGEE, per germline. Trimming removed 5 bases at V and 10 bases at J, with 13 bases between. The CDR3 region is CASSAGGDEQFF. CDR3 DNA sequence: TGTGCCAGCAGTGCTGGGGGCGACGAGCAGTTCTTC.

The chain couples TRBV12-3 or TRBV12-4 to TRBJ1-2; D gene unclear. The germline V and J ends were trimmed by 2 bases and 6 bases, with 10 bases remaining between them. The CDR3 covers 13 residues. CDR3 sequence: CASSLNPRNGYTF. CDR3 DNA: TGTGCCAGCAGTTTAAACCCCAGAAATGGCTACACCTTC.

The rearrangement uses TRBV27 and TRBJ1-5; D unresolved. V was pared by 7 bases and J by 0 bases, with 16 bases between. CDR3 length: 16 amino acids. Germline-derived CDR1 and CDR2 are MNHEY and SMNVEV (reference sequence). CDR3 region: CASNPVAGYSNQPQHF. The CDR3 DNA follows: TGTGCCAGCAATCCTGTCGCAGGCTATAGCAATCAGCCCCAGCATTTT.

This chain's CDR3 is CASSRTGEQYF. Written as DNA, the CDR3 is TGTGCCAGCAGTCGAACGGGCGAGCAGTACTTC. The chain employs TRBV13 and TRBJ2-7, with D unclear. Germline V gene lookup returns CDR1 PRHDT and CDR2 FYEKMQ (reference sequence). The CDR3 runs 11 residues. Trimming left V 6 bases short and J 6 bases short, with 9 bases between.

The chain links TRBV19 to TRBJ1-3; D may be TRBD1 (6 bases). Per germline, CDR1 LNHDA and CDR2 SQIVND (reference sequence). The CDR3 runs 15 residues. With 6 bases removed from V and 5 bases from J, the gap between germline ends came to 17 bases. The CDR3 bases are TGTGCCAGTAGCACAGCCACAGGGTACAGAAACACCATATATTTT. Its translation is CASSTATGYRNTIYF.

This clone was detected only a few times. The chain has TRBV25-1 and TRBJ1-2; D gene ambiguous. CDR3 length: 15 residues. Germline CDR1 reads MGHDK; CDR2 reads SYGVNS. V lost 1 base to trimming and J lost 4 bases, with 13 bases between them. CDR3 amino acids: CASSESQVAFYGYTF. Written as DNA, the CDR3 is TGTGCCAGCAGTGAATCCCAGGTCGCCTTCTATGGCTACACCTTC.

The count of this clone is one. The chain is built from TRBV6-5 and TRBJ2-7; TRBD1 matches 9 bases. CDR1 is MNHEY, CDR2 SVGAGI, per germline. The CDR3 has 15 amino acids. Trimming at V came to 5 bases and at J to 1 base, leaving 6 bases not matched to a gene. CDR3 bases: TGTGCCAGCAGTAACCGGGACAGGGTTTCCTACGAGCAGTACTTC. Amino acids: CASSNRDRVSYEQYF.

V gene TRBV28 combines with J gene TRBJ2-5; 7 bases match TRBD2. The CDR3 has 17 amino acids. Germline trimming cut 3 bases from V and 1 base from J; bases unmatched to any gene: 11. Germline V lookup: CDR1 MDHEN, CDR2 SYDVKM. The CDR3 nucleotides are TGTGCCAGCAGTTTTCCTCTGCGAGGGGAGGGCCAAGAGACCCAGTACTTC. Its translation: CASSFPLRGEGQETQYF.